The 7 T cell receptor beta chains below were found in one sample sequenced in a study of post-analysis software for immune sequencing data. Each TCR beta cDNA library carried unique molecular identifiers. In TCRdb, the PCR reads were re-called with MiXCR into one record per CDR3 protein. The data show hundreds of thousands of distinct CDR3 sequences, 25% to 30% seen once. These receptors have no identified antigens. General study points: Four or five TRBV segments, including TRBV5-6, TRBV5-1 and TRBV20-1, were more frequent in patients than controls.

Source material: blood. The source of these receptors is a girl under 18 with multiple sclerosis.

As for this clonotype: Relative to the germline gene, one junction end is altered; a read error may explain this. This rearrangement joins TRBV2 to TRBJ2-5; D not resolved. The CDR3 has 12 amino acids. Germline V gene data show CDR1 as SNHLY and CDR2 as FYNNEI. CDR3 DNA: TGTGCCAGCAGTGTGAGCCAAGAGGCCCAGTACTTC. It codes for CASSVSQEAQYF.

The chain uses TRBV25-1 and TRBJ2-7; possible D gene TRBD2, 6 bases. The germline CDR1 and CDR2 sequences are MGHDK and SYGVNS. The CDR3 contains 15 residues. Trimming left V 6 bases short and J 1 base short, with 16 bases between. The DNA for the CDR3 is TGTGCCAGCAGGGGGGGAGGCGGGACTTCCTACGAGCAGTACTTC. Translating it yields CASRGGGGTSYEQYF.

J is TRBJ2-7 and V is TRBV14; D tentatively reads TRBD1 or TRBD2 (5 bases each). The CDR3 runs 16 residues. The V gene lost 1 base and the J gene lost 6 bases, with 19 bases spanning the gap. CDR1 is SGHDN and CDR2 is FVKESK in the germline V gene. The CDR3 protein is CASSQARRGQGREQYF. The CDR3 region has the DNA TGTGCCAGCAGCCAAGCGCGTCGAGGGCAGGGTCGCGAGCAGTACTTC.

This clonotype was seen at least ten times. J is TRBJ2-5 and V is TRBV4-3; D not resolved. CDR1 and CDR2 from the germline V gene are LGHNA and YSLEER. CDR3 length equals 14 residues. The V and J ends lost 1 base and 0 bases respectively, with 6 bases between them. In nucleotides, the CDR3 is TGCGCCAGCAGCCAAGGGGCCTACCAAGAGACCCAGTACTTC. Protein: CASSQGAYQETQYF.

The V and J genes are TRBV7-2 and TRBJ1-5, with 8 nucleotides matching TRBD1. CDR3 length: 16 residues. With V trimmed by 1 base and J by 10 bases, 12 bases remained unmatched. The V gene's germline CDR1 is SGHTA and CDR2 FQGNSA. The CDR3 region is CASSLGGGTGYRPQHF. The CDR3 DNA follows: TGTGCCAGCAGCTTAGGGGGAGGGACAGGCTACAGACCCCAGCATTTT. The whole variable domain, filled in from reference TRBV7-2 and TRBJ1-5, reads GAGVSQSPSNKVTEKGKDVELRCDPISGHTALYWYRQSLGQGLEFLIYFQGNSAPDKSGLPSDRFSAERTGGSVSTLTIQRTQQEDSAVYLCASSLGGGTGYRPQHFGDGTRLSIL.

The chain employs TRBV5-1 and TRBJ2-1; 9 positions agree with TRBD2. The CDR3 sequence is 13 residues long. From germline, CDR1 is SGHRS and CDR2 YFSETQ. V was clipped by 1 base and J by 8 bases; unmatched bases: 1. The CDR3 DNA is TGCGCCAGCAGCTTGCCTAGCGGGGATGAGCAGTTCTTC. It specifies CASSLPSGDEQFF.

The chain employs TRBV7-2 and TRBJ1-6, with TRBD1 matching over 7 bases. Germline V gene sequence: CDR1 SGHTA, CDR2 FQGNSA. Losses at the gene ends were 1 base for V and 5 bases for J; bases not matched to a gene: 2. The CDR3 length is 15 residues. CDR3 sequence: CASSLGGTDNSPLHF. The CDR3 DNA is TGTGCCAGCAGCTTAGGGGGGACAGATAATTCACCCCTCCACTTT.